This record covers a single T cell receptor (beta chain). Its antigen is unidentified. Germline V gene lookup returns CDR1 SNHLY and CDR2 FYNNEI. The CDR3 sequence is 14 residues long. V lost 6 bases, J lost 6 bases, and 4 bases stayed unmatched. The sample originates from a study of T cell responses to AZD1222 COVID-19 vaccine. On the study more broadly: Second doses were pooled across both intervals (about 4 or about 12 weeks). Study-wide points: It was only after the peak T cell response that any repertoires were sampled. Unmutated variant regions are reportedly the target of nearly half of TCRs that are spike-specific. Seropositivity was recorded at baseline in only six AZD1222 recipients.

TCRdb's table, derived via immunoSEQ multiplex PCR, lists solely in-frame clones and lacks some. The sample yields some 120,000 clones, roughly 90% seen once. The rearrangement links TRBV2 to TRBJ1-5; TRBD1 aligns across 11 bases. The receptor was isolated from an adult in good health. Material: peripheral blood, obtained on day 0 of AZD1222 vaccination. The CDR3 protein is CASRRTGGIQPQHF. The DNA for the CDR3 is TGTGCCAGCAGACGGACAGGGGGCATTCAGCCCCAGCATTTT.